This T cell receptor (beta chain) was captured by sequencing in a study of PD-1 blockade in classical Hodgkin lymphoma. Study as a whole: Once every 2 weeks, patients received intravenous nivolumab at 3 mg/kg.

Some clones are missing from TCRdb's copy, which holds only in-frame ones; the method was immunoSEQ multiplex PCR. The sample has 40,000 to 65,000 clones; roughly 86% are singletons. The CDR3 length is 14 residues. The V and J ends lost 3 bases and 4 bases respectively, with 12 bases between them. CDR1 and CDR2 (germline): MNHEY, SMNVEV (reference sequence). Time point denoted: cycle 4 day 1 (C4D1), after less than seven weeks of nivolumab. Relapse was seen in all patients after autologous stem cell transplantation, and brentuximab vedotin exposure was variable. This rearrangement joins TRBV27 to TRBJ2-5, with TRBD2 as a possible D gene (6 bases). The sequence came from a human donor with classical Hodgkin lymphoma. The sequencing used peripheral blood mononuclear cells (PBMCs), collected before the fourth cycle of nivolumab. CDR3 sequence reads: CASSFLAGIETQYF. In nucleotides, the CDR3 is TGTGCCAGCAGTTTCCTGGCGGGGATAGAGACCCAGTACTTC.